The next 13 T cell receptor beta chains were all read from a single sample in a study of T-cell memory formation after mild COVID-19 (dated by TCRdb to the early 2020s). Library preparation used 5' RACE. Sequencing relied on an Illumina NovaSeq 6000. TCRdb reprocessing: public reads trimmed at Q25 with fastp, clones called with MiXCR, in-frame beta chains kept. Merged by CDR3 protein, the rows form single entries marked with the most common genes and DNA. Counted in this sample were 350,000 to 500,000 distinct CDR3 sequences; about 20% of them appeared once. 20% to 25% of the sample rests with the top ten. Specimen: PBMCs or a T cell subset sorted from them (not recorded which). These receptors came from a man aged 18 to 29 who had mild COVID-19 (a few samples of this study predate the infection). The sample titles of this study are shuffled in the database, so cell type and time point are left out; the donor was told from shared clones.

The rearrangement uses TRBV4-3 and TRBJ2-1; D not certain. The V gene lost 0 bases and the J gene lost 10 bases, with 13 bases spanning the gap. The CDR3 spans 14 residues. Germline V gives CDR1 LGHNA, CDR2 YSLEER. The CDR3 DNA follows: TGCGCCAGCAGCCAAGAAGAGTGGATTAAAGAGCAGTTCTTC. Translated, it gives CASSQEEWIKEQFF.

This clonotype was observed at least ten times. The CDR3 sequence is CASSMGQGLTDTQYF. The CDR3 coding sequence is TGCGCCAGCAGCATGGGACAGGGATTAACAGATACGCAGTATTTT. The rearrangement uses TRBV5-1 and TRBJ2-3; TRBD1 aligns across 9 bases. Trimming removed 4 bases from V and 3 bases from J; junction bases left unmatched: 6. Looked up from germline, CDR1 is SGHRS and CDR2 is YFSETQ. The CDR3 is 15 amino acids.

In this sample, this clonotype turned up a few times. The V gene is TRBV6-5, the J gene TRBJ1-2; TRBD1 matches at 8 bases. Losses at the gene ends were 1 base for V and 0 bases for J; bases not matched to a gene: 10. The CDR3 has 18 residues. Germline CDR1 MNHEY, CDR2 SVGAGI. CDR3 bases: TGTGCCAGCAGTTACTTCCCTCGGGACAGGAAAGCTAACTATGGCTACACCTTC. Translated: CASSYFPRDRKANYGYTF.

This clonotype occurred a few times. This rearrangement joins TRBV9 to TRBJ1-2, with D possibly matching TRBD1 (5 bases). This CDR3 contains 13 residues. The V end lost 0 bases, the J end lost 3 bases, and 6 bases lay between the germline ends. Germline V gene data show CDR1 as SGDLS and CDR2 as YYNGEE. This chain's CDR3 is CASSVGGDYGYTF. The DNA of the CDR3 is TGTGCCAGCAGCGTAGGAGGGGACTATGGCTACACCTTC. Full variable domain (remainder filled in from reference TRBV9 and TRBJ1-2): DSGVTQTPKHLITATGQRVTLRCSPRSGDLSVYWYQQSLDQGLQFLIQYYNGEERAKGNILERFSAQQFPDLHSELNLSSLELGDSALYFCASSVGGDYGYTFGSGTRLTVV.

This clonotype showed up just once. V is TRBV24-1 and J is TRBJ2-1, with D perhaps assigned TRBD1 or TRBD2 (6 bases each). V lost 2 bases and J 6 bases, leaving 13 bases between the germline ends. CDR1 is KGHDR and CDR2 is SFDVKD in the germline V gene. This CDR3 has 15 residues. The CDR3 here is CATSDWGATFNEQFF. The CDR3 DNA reads TGTGCCACCAGTGATTGGGGGGCGACGTTCAATGAGCAGTTCTTC.

The gene calls are TRBV28 and TRBJ2-7; D possibly matches TRBD1 or TRBD2 (5 bases each). V gave up 5 bases and J gave up 1 base, with 15 bases separating them. Germline V gene lookup returns CDR1 MDHEN and CDR2 SYDVKM. The CDR3 covers 15 residues. The CDR3 region has the DNA TGTGCCAGCAGTGGGGACGGTCAACTATCCTACGAGCAGTACGTC. Its protein is CASSGDGQLSYEQYV.

This clonotype was seen a handful of times. The chain joins TRBV5-1 to TRBJ2-2; D is possibly TRBD1 (6 bases). The ends were cut back, 1 base at V and 0 bases at J, with 10 bases in the middle. Germline CDR1 is SGHRS and CDR2 is YFSETQ. The CDR3 loop spans 16 amino acids. In DNA, the CDR3 is TGCGCCAGCAGCTTGTTTAGGGGGACGAACACCGGGGAGCTGTTTTTT. It translates to CASSLFRGTNTGELFF.

In its sample, this clonotype was seen many times. The chain carries TRBV6-5 and TRBJ1-2; a possible D gene is TRBD1 (6 bases). The length of the CDR3 is 14 residues. V was trimmed by 6 bases and J by 0 bases, leaving 11 bases between them. The germline V gene has CDR1 MNHEY and CDR2 SVGAGI. CDR3 coding DNA: TGTGCCAGCAGCCCACAGGGTGCTAACTATGGCTACACCTTC. Translating gives CASSPQGANYGYTF.

V and J are TRBV30 and TRBJ2-7; the D gene is possibly TRBD2 (7 bases). This CDR3 spans 14 amino acids. Germline lookup yields CDR1 GTSNPN and CDR2 SVGIG (reference sequence). V lost 4 bases, J lost 5 bases, and 18 bases lay in between. This CDR3 is CAWISRGASHEQYF. In DNA, the CDR3 is TGTGCCTGGATTTCTCGGGGGGCGTCACACGAGCAGTACTTC.

This rearrangement joins TRBV9 to TRBJ2-2; 7 bases agree with TRBD1. The CDR3 is 16 amino acids. In germline, CDR1 is SGDLS, CDR2 YYNGEE. J lost 5 bases, V lost 3 bases, and 10 bases had no gene match. CDR3 in DNA: TGTGCCAGCAGCGACGTGACAGGGTACTCTACCGGGGAGCTGTTTTTT. Translating it yields CASSDVTGYSTGELFF. Drawing the rest from reference TRBV9 and TRBJ2-2, the complete variable domain is DSGVTQTPKHLITATGQRVTLRCSPRSGDLSVYWYQQSLDQGLQFLIQYYNGEERAKGNILERFSAQQFPDLHSELNLSSLELGDSALYFCASSDVTGYSTGELFFGEGSRLTVL.

V is TRBV15 and J is TRBJ2-3; no clear D gene. V shed 0 bases and J shed 4 bases, with 8 bases lying between them. The CDR3 is 14 amino acids. CDR1 LNHNV and CDR2 YYDKDF come from the germline V gene (reference sequence). The DNA of the CDR3 is TGTGCCACCAGCAGAGATGCTAGGGCAGATACGCAGTATTTT. This encodes CATSRDARADTQYF.

This clonotype was detected ten times or more. The CDR3 here is CASSPQGEPHTEAFF. Here the CDR3 DNA reads TGTGCCAGCTCACCACAAGGGGAACCCCACACTGAAGCTTTCTTT. V gene TRBV18 combines with J gene TRBJ1-1; the D gene is possibly TRBD1 (5 bases). The V end was cut by 1 base, the J end by 3 bases, with 12 bases between. CDR1 and CDR2 (germline): KGHSH, LQKENI. The CDR3 consists of 15 residues. The full variable domain, completed using reference TRBV18 and TRBJ1-1, is NAGVMQNPRHLVRRRGQEARLRCSPMKGHSHVYWYRQLPEEGLKFMVYLQKENIIDESGMPKERFSAEFPKEGPSILRIQQVVRGDSAAYFCASSPQGEPHTEAFFGQGTRLTVV.

There are many counts of this clonotype. CDR3 loop: CASSLIGGGTEQYV. The CDR3 DNA reads as TGTGCCAGCAGCTTAATCGGAGGGGGTACCGAGCAGTACGTC. The chain employs TRBV7-9 and TRBJ2-7, with D possibly being TRBD1 or TRBD2 (6 bases each). The ends were cut back, 2 bases at V and 6 bases at J, with 14 bases in the middle. This CDR3 region has 14 residues. Per the germline V gene, CDR1 is SEHNR and CDR2 is FQNEAQ (reference sequence).